This T cell receptor beta chain was identified in a study of blood T cell repertoires in COVID-19. Germline CDR1 SGHVS, CDR2 FQNEAQ. With 5 bases removed from V and 7 bases from J, the gap between germline ends came to 16 bases. The CDR3 covers 14 residues. Libraries were prepared by immunoSEQ multiplex PCR; TCRdb keeps only in-frame clonotypes and omits some of them. The sample lists approximately 50,000 clones, about 92% occurring once. The V gene is TRBV7-8, the J gene TRBJ2-3, with D perhaps TRBD2 (6 bases). Sequenced sample: peripheral blood. The TCR comes from a human donor in a cohort sampled during active COVID-19. The CDR3 nucleotides read TGTGCCAGCAGCCCGGGGGAGATTGGGAATACGCAGTATTTT. It is translated as CASSPGEIGNTQYF.